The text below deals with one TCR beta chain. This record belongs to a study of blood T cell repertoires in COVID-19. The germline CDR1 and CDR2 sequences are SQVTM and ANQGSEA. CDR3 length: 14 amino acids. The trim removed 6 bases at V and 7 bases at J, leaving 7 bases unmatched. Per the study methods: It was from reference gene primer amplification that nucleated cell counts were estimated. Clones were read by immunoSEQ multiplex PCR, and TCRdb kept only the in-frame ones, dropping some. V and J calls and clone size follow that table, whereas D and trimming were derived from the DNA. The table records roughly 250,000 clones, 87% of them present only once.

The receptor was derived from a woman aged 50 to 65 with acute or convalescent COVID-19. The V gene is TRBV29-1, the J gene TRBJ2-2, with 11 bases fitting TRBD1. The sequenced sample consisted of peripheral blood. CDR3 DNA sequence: TGCAGCGTGTCCGGGACAGGGGGAATCGGGGAGCTGTTTTTT. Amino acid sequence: CSVSGTGGIGELFF.